The rows below give T cell receptor beta chains drawn from one sample of a study of blood T cell repertoires in COVID-19. Generated by immunoSEQ multiplex PCR, the TCRdb table keeps only in-frame clones and is missing some. Of about 300,000 clones listed, more than 75% were seen once; the top ten hold 1.5% to 2%. Input material: peripheral blood. These receptors all stem from a woman aged 45-65 years with acute or convalescent COVID-19. The CDR3 runs from the conserved cysteine through the conserved F or W. Fields, in order: J gene, V gene, CDR3 protein.

TRBJ1-2 | TRBV27 | CASSATFWENYGYTF
TRBJ1-1 | TRBV18 | CASSPDRENTEAFF
TRBJ1-5 | TRBV19 | CASSSPPGTDSNQPQHF
TRBJ2-1 | TRBV19 | CASSIVQNGPNEQFF
TRBJ2-7 | TRBV7-3 | CASSLGGFNEQYF
TRBJ2-1 | TRBV19 | CASNIVGTGGYNEQFF
TRBJ1-1 | TRBV29-1 | CSVQGAMNTEAFF
TRBJ2-5 | TRBV7-7 | CASSFNRGHQETQYF
TRBJ1-6 | TRBV19 | CASRVQGTGSSPLHF
TRBJ2-3 | TRBV4-2 | CASSPEPPTDTQYF
TRBJ2-7 | TRBV15 | CATSREDRGSYEQYF
TRBJ1-1 | TRBV5-4 | CASSLDLNTEAFF
TRBJ2-1 | TRBV6-5 | CASTLTSGSLNEQFF
TRBJ1-1 | TRBV7-6 | CASSLVQGMNTEAFF
TRBJ2-7 | TRBV27 | CASSLYGPTGDYYEQYF
TRBJ1-4 | TRBV7-9 | CASSAPSTSTNEKLFF
TRBJ2-1 | TRBV4-1 | CASSPRTSGRGGEQFF
TRBJ1-5 | TRBV6-6 | CASSYSRQGADQPQHF
TRBJ2-7 | TRBV19 | CASSLGGRADYEQYF
TRBJ2-1 | TRBV7-9 | CASSLVAGLFF
TRBJ2-3 | TRBV7-9 | CASSQGEDSQYF
TRBJ2-3 | TRBV27 | CASSTTGLAGRVGTDTQYF
TRBJ2-2 | TRBV15 | CATSRDELTDKPPASTGELFF
TRBJ1-2 | TRBV2 | CASSLTGGAGYTF
TRBJ2-1 | TRBV28 | CASSLLGQFTSYNEQFF
TRBJ1-3 | TRBV4-3 | CASSQDYSQGTGNTIYF
TRBJ1-4 | TRBV18 | CASSPGVDEKLFF
TRBJ2-3 | TRBV9 | CASSKWGYLAGGFPDTQYF
TRBJ2-1 | TRBV28 | CASSLGRGFGVEQFF
TRBJ2-4 | TRBV7-2 | CASSETSSKNIQYF
TRBJ2-1 | TRBV24-1 | CATSVDSSSYNEQFF
TRBJ2-7 | TRBV28 | CASRIGLAGEQYF
TRBJ2-7 | TRBV29-1 | CSVDASYEQYF
TRBJ1-3 | TRBV6-6 | CASRMAGGGNTIYF
TRBJ2-4 | TRBV25-1 | CASSPTQGSARKNIQYF
TRBJ2-7 | TRBV18 | CASSPFSSYEQYF
TRBJ1-2 | TRBV3-1/TRBV3-2 | CASSQVAGGDYGYTF
TRBJ1-2 | TRBV7-2 | CASSQTGFYGYTF
TRBJ2-7 | TRBV18 | CASSGQGAREQYF
TRBJ2-1 | TRBV7-9 | CASSLALAGVRNEQFF
TRBJ1-1 | TRBV7-3 | CASSTQENTEAFF
TRBJ2-5 | TRBV27 | CASSRQGSTTQYF
TRBJ2-3 | TRBV7-2 | CASSLLARDTQYF
TRBJ2-7 | TRBV9 | CASSASLGGGTGVYEQYF
TRBJ1-1 | TRBV15 | CATSRAGGYGTEAFF
TRBJ1-2 | TRBV20-1 | CSARDRDGYTF
TRBJ2-7 | TRBV4-3 | CASSQEGPAGDLGEQYF
TRBJ2-3 | TRBV28 | CASSSRAVTITDTQYF
TRBJ2-2 | TRBV19 | CASSNWGLAAGELFF
TRBJ1-2 | TRBV19 | CASSWGQGIYGYTF
TRBJ1-3 | TRBV30 | CACSRGTGNTIYF